This TCR beta chain was identified during a study of blood T cell repertoires in COVID-19. Germline trimming cut 4 bases from V and 2 bases from J; bases unmatched to any gene: 8. CDR1 and CDR2 from the germline V gene are SGHRS and YFSETQ. This CDR3 has 16 amino acids. Data came from immunoSEQ multiplex PCR; TCRdb stores just in-frame clones and leaves some out. The table lists 100,000 to 150,000 clones, roughly nine tenths of them singletons. Material for sequencing was peripheral blood. The V gene is TRBV5-1, the J gene TRBJ2-3; 9 bases line up with TRBD2. This TCR was recovered from a man aged 45 to 65 with COVID-19, enrolled during active disease. CDR3 amino acids: CASSPSLAGTTDTQYF. The CDR3 DNA sequence: TGCGCCAGCAGCCCATCTCTAGCGGGGACCACAGATACGCAGTATTTT.